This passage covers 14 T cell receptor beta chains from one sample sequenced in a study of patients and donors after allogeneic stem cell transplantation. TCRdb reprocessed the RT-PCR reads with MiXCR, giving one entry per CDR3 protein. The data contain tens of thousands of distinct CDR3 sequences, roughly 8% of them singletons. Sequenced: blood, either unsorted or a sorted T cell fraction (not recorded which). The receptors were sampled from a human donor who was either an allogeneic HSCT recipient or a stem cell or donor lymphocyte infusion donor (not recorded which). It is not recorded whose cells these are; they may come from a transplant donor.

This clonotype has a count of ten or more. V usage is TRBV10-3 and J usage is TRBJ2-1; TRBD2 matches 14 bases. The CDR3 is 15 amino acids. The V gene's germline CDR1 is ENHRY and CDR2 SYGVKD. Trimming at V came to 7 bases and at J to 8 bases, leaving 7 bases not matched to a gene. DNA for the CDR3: TGTGCCATCAATACGGGACTAGCGGGGGCGGATGAGCAGTTCTTC. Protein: CAINTGLAGADEQFF.

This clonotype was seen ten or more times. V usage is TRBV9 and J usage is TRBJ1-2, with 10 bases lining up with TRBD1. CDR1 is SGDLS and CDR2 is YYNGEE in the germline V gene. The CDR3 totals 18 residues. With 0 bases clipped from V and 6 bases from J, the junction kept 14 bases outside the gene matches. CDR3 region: CASSVAHVPTGGADGYTF. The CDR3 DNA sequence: TGTGCCAGCAGCGTAGCTCACGTACCGACAGGGGGCGCGGATGGCTACACCTTC.

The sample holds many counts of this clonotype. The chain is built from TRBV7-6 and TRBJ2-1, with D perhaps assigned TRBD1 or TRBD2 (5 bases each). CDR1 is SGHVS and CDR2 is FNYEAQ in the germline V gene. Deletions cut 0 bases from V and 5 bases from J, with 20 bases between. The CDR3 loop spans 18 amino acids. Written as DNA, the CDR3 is TGTGCCAGCAGCTTAGCTGGGACCTACCCCACCTTGGACAATGAGCAGTTCTTC. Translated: CASSLAGTYPTLDNEQFF.

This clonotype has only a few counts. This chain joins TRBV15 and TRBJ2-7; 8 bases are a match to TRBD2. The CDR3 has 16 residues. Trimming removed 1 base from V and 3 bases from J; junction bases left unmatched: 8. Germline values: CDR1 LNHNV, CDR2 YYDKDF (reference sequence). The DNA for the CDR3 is TGTGCCACCAGCAGAGGGAGCGGGAGTTCGATCTACGAGCAGTACTTC. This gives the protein CATSRGSGSSIYEQYF. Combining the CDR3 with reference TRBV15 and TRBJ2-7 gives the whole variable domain DAMVIQNPRYQVTQFGKPVTLSCSQTLNHNVMYWYQQKSSQAPKLLFHYYDKDFNNEADTPDNFQSRRPNTSFCFLDIRSPGLGDTAMYLCATSRGSGSSIYEQYFGPGTRLTVT.

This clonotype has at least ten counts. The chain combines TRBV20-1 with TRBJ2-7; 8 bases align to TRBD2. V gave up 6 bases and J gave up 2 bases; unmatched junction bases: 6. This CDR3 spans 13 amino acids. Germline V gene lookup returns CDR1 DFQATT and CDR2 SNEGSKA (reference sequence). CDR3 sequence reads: CSAGRGTAYEQYF. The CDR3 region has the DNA TGCAGTGCCGGGAGGGGCACCGCCTACGAGCAGTACTTC.

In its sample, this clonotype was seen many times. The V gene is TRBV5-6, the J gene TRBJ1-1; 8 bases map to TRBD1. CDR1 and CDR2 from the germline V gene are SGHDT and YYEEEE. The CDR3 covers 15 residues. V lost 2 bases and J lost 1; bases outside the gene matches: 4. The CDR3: CASSLDRGRNTEAFF. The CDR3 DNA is TGTGCCAGCAGCTTAGACAGGGGCAGGAACACTGAAGCTTTCTTT.

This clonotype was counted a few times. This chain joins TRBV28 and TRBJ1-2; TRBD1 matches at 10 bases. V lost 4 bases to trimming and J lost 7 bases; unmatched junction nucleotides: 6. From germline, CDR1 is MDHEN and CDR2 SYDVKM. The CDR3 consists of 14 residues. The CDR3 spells CASSSADRGGGYTF. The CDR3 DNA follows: TGTGCCAGCAGTTCCGCGGACAGGGGGGGTGGCTACACCTTC.

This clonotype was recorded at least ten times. The CDR3 is CASSLGLAGNYNEQFF. The CDR3 region has the DNA TGTGCCAGCAGCTTAGGGCTAGCGGGAAACTACAATGAGCAGTTCTTC. The chain carries TRBV7-2 and TRBJ2-1; 9 bases fit TRBD2. The CDR3 length is 16 residues. CDR1 is SGHTA and CDR2 is FQGNSA in the germline V gene. Trimming at V came to 1 base and at J to 3 bases, leaving 4 bases not matched to a gene.

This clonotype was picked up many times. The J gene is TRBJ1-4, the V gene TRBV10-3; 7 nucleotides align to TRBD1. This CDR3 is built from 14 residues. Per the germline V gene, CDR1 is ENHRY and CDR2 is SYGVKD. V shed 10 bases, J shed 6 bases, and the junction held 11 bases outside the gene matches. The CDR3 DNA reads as TGTGCCACCAAACAGGGGTGGAGGGATGAAAAACTGTTTTTT. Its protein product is CATKQGWRDEKLFF.

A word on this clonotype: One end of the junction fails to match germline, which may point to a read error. CDR3: CASSLTDEALF. The CDR3 region has the DNA TGTGCCAGCAGCTTAACCGATGAAGCTCTCTTT. This chain joins TRBV7-9 and TRBJ1-1; D is unresolved. Germline V gene data show CDR1 as SEHNR and CDR2 as FQNEAQ (reference sequence). CDR3 length equals 11 residues. The full variable domain, completed using reference TRBV7-9 and TRBJ1-1, is DTGVSQNPRHKITKRGQNVTFRCDPISEHNRLYWYRQTLGQGPEFLTYFQNEAQLEKSRLLSDRFSAERPKGSFSTLEIQRTEQGDSAMYLCASSLTDEALFGQGTRLTVV.

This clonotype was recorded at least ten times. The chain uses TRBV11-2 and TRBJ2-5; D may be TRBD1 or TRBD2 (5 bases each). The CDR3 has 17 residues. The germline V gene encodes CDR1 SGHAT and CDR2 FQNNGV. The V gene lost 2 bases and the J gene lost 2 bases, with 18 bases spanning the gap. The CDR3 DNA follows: TGTGCCAGCAGCTTACCCACCTATGGGACCAATCAAGAGACCCAGTACTTC. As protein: CASSLPTYGTNQETQYF.

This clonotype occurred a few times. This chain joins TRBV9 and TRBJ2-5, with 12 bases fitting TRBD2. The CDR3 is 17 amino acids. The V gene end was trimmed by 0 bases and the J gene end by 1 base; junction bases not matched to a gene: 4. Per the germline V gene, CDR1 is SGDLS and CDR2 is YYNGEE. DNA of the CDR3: TGTGCCAGCAGCGTAGGGCTAGCGGGGGGGGCCCAAGAGACCCAGTACTTC. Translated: CASSVGLAGGAQETQYF.

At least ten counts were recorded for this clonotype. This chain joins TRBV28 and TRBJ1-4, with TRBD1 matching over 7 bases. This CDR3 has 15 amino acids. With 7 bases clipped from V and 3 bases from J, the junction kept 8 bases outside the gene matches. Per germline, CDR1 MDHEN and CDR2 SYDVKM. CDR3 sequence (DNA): TGTGCCAGCATACAACAGGGGCAGTCTAATGAAAAACTGTTTTTT. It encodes CASIQQGQSNEKLFF.

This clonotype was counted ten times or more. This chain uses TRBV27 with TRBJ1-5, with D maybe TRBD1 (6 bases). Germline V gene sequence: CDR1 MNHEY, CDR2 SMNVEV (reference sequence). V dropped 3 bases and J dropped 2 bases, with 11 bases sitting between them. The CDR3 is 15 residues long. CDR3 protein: CASSLSGGGNQPQHF. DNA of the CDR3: TGTGCCAGCAGTTTGTCCGGGGGCGGCAATCAGCCCCAGCATTTT.